This T cell receptor (beta chain) derives from a study of T-cell reconstitution after alpha-beta-depleted transplantation in children. Findings of the study overall: By about two months after transplant, alpha-beta T cells reportedly arose from several hundred graft clones that had expanded. At one year after transplant, newly produced T cells mostly accounted for T-cell counts and diversity.

This clonotype was counted a few times. Its antigen is not known. The authors prepared the TCRbeta library with unique molecular identifiers. TCRdb re-analysed the PCR reads in MiXCR, keeping a single row per CDR3 protein. The sample yields 580,000 or so distinct CDR3 sequences, under 30% seen once. Germline V CDR1 and CDR2: DFQATT, SNEGSKA (reference sequence). The CDR3 is 11 amino acids. The V gene lost 7 bases and the J gene lost 1 base, with 7 bases spanning the gap. The clonotype comes from a boy less than two years old who had a stem cell transplant for acute myeloid leukemia, so the T cells may come from the graft donor. The V and J genes are TRBV20-1 and TRBJ1-1; D is undetermined. The source material was PBMCs, mostly from graft donor cells, sampled 360 days after TCRalphabeta/CD19-depleted stem cell transplant. CDR3 region: CSVSANTEAFF. The CDR3 DNA sequence: TGCAGTGTTTCAGCGAACACTGAAGCTTTCTTT.